The 29 T cell receptor beta chains presented below share a single source sample, sequenced in a study of T cell changes during pregnancy in multiple sclerosis. The table came from immunoSEQ multiplex PCR; TCRdb's copy has only in-frame clones and leaves some out. Counted here are about 24,000 clones, around 85% occurring once; the ten biggest clones make up 15% to 19%. The sample in question was CD8+ T cells from peripheral blood mononuclear cells, obtained in the first trimester of pregnancy. All receptors derive from a female donor in good health, enrolled as a control in a pregnancy study.

CDR3: CASSVDGGDSYEQYF. DNA of the CDR3: TGTGCCAGCAGCGTAGACGGCGGGGACTCCTACGAGCAGTACTTC. The chain couples TRBV9 to TRBJ2-7; the D gene is possibly TRBD2 (6 bases). This CDR3 comprises 15 residues. Trimming removed 0 bases from V and 0 bases from J, with 10 bases in between. Germline V gives CDR1 SGDLS, CDR2 YYNGEE. Using reference TRBV9 and TRBJ2-7 for the parts outside the CDR3, the full variable domain is DSGVTQTPKHLITATGQRVTLRCSPRSGDLSVYWYQQSLDQGLQFLIQYYNGEERAKGNILERFSAQQFPDLHSELNLSSLELGDSALYFCASSVDGGDSYEQYFGPGTRLTVT.

CDR3 DNA: TGCGCCAGCAGCCAAGATCTTCGGAGGGAGCAGTTCTTC. It is translated as CASSQDLRREQFF. V is TRBV4-1 and J is TRBJ2-1; possible D gene TRBD2, 5 bases. The germline V gene encodes CDR1 MGHRA and CDR2 YSYEKL. The ends were cut back, 0 bases at V and 10 bases at J, with 10 bases in the middle. This CDR3 has 13 amino acids.

This clone was seen a few times. The CDR3 region is CASSDSSGGPDTQYF. CDR3 bases: TGTGCCAGCAGTGACTCTTCGGGAGGGCCAGATACGCAGTATTTT. The chain links TRBV6-4 to TRBJ2-3; 8 positions match TRBD2. V shed 0 bases and J 4 bases; nucleotides not matched to a gene: 3. This CDR3 has 15 residues. Germline V gene sequence: CDR1 MRHNA, CDR2 SNTAGT.

This chain uses TRBV29-1 with TRBJ2-3; 9 bases map to TRBD1. CDR3 size: 17 residues. The trim removed 7 bases at V and 0 bases at J, leaving 14 bases unmatched. Per the germline V gene, CDR1 is SQVTM and CDR2 is ANQGSEA. The CDR3 sequence is CSDRYRTGGLSTDTQYF. CDR3 nucleotides: TGCAGCGATCGTTACAGAACAGGGGGCTTGAGCACAGATACGCAGTATTTT.

The rearrangement uses TRBV19 and TRBJ1-1, with D possibly being TRBD1 (6 bases). V lost 2 bases and J lost 2, with 9 bases in between. Germline CDR1 reads LNHDA; CDR2 reads SQIVND (reference sequence). CDR3 length: 14 amino acids. Here the CDR3 DNA reads TGTGCCAGTAGTATAAAGACAGGTAACACTGAAGCTTTCTTT. Its translation: CASSIKTGNTEAFF.

This chain connects TRBV28 to TRBJ2-2, with 12 bases lining up with TRBD1. The CDR3 runs to 16 residues. V gave up 2 bases and J gave up 7 bases; unmatched junction bases: 5. Per the germline V gene, CDR1 is MDHEN and CDR2 is SYDVKM. CDR3 loop: CASSLTGTGGGGELFF. Here the CDR3 DNA reads TGTGCCAGCAGTTTAACCGGGACAGGGGGCGGCGGGGAGCTGTTTTTT.

V usage is TRBV4-3 and J usage is TRBJ2-1; TRBD1 agrees at 11 bases. Trimming took 0 bases from V and 6 from J; bases not matched to a gene: 4. Per the germline V gene, CDR1 is LGHNA and CDR2 is YSLEER. The CDR3 contains 16 residues. CDR3 DNA sequence: TGCGCCAGCAGCCAAGATCGGACAGGGGGCCTCAATGAGCAGTTCTTC. It is translated as CASSQDRTGGLNEQFF.

This chain connects TRBV7-9 to TRBJ2-7; TRBD2 is a possible D gene (7 bases). CDR3 size: 16 residues. Germline-derived CDR1 and CDR2 are SEHNR and FQNEAQ (reference sequence). V was shortened by 1 base and J by 4 bases, with 17 bases between the two germline ends. The chain's CDR3 is CASSLGEGEGSYEQYF. The DNA for the CDR3 is TGTGCCAGCAGCTTAGGAGAGGGGGAGGGAAGTTACGAGCAGTACTTC.

This chain joins TRBV21-1 and TRBJ2-7; the table's D call TRBD2 went unverified against the DNA. TRBV21-1 is a listed pseudogene. This CDR3 comprises 20 residues. CDR3 amino acids: CASSKVPSGLAGVTPLEQYF. Here the CDR3 DNA reads TGTGCCAGCAGCAAAGTACCCTCGGGACTAGCGGGAGTTACCCCCCTCGAGCAGTACTTC.

This clone was seen only once. CDR3 region: CASSQVGTGFTGELFF. The DNA for the CDR3 is TGCGCCAGCAGCCAGGTGGGGACAGGGTTCACCGGGGAGCTGTTTTTT. The rearrangement links TRBV5-1 to TRBJ2-2; 9 nucleotides match TRBD1. The germline gives CDR1 SGHRS, CDR2 YFSETQ. CDR3 length equals 16 residues. V lost 4 bases to trimming and J lost 4 bases; unmatched junction nucleotides: 8.

This clone was found once. This chain links TRBV7-3 with TRBJ2-3, with 8 bases fitting TRBD2. Germline V lookup: CDR1 SGHTA, CDR2 FQGTGA. There are 12 residues in the CDR3. V was clipped by 2 bases and J by 8 bases; unmatched bases: 0. The CDR3 DNA reads as TGTGCCAGCAGCTTACTAGCGGGTACGCAGTATTTT. Amino acid sequence: CASSLLAGTQYF.

The chain is built from TRBV6-4 and TRBJ2-7; 11 bases match TRBD2. Germline trimming cut 6 bases from V and 0 bases from J; bases unmatched to any gene: 4. CDR1 is MRHNA, CDR2 SNTAGT, per germline. CDR3 length: 15 amino acids. CDR3: CASSTTSGSSYEQYF. As DNA, the CDR3 is TGTGCCAGCAGCACCACTAGCGGGAGCTCCTACGAGCAGTACTTC.

V gene TRBV10-1 combines with J gene TRBJ2-1, with no clear D. Germline-derived CDR1 and CDR2 are WNHNN and SYGVQD (reference sequence). The ends were cut back, 4 bases at V and 4 bases at J, with 17 bases in the middle. The CDR3 consists of 16 residues. CDR3 coding DNA: TGCGCCAGCAGTGCCTCAGGCGTAACGGTGTACAATGAGCAGTTCTTC. It encodes CASSASGVTVYNEQFF.

This clone was observed a handful of times. V usage is TRBV5-4 and J usage is TRBJ1-1; TRBD1 agrees at 9 bases. Germline trimming cut 4 bases from V and 7 bases from J; bases unmatched to any gene: 11. This CDR3 contains 15 residues. Germline V gene lookup returns CDR1 SGHNT and CDR2 YYREEE (reference sequence). CDR3 in DNA: TGTGCCAGCAGCACCCAGATACAGGGGGCCGGTGAAGCTTTCTTT. It yields the protein CASSTQIQGAGEAFF.

The rearrangement uses TRBV30 and TRBJ2-2; 10 nucleotides align to TRBD1. Unmatched junction bases numbered 10, after V lost 8 bases and J lost 7 bases. The germline CDR1 and CDR2 sequences are GTSNPN and SVGIG (reference sequence). This CDR3 has 14 amino acids. CDR3: CARNPGQGYGELFF. CDR3 bases: TGTGCCCGCAACCCGGGACAGGGGTACGGGGAGCTGTTTTTT.

V is TRBV7-9 and J is TRBJ2-2, with 13 bases matching TRBD2. CDR1 is SEHNR and CDR2 is FQNEAQ in the germline V gene (reference sequence). With 1 base clipped from V and 7 bases from J, the junction kept 9 bases outside the gene matches. This CDR3 is 18 amino acids long. This chain's CDR3 is CASSLERRLAGGRGELFF. CDR3 nucleotides: TGTGCCAGCAGCTTAGAAAGGCGACTAGCGGGGGGACGCGGGGAGCTGTTTTTT.

The chain recombines TRBV13 with TRBJ2-2; the match to TRBD2 covers 8 bases. The germline V gene encodes CDR1 PRHDT and CDR2 FYEKMQ (reference sequence). J lost 0 bases, V lost 1 base, and 7 bases had no gene match. The CDR3 sequence is 18 residues long. Here the CDR3 reads CASSLDLAGAANTGELFF. In DNA, the CDR3 is TGTGCCAGCAGCTTAGATCTAGCGGGCGCTGCGAACACCGGGGAGCTGTTTTTT.

The genes are TRBV5-5 and TRBJ2-7; D perhaps matches TRBD1 (6 bases). The V end was cut by 3 bases, the J end by 3 bases, with 13 bases between. The CDR3 is 14 amino acids. Germline values: CDR1 SGHKS, CDR2 YYEKEE (reference sequence). Written as DNA, the CDR3 is TGTGCCAGCAGCTACGGACAGCGGATCTACGAGCAGTACTTC. Protein sequence: CASSYGQRIYEQYF.

The chain recombines TRBV6-4 with TRBJ2-3; TRBD2 aligns across 9 bases. V was clipped by 6 bases and J by 3 bases; unmatched bases: 4. From germline, CDR1 is MRHNA and CDR2 SNTAGT. The CDR3 runs 14 residues. The CDR3 DNA sequence: TGTGCCAGCAGAGCTAGCGGGATGACAGATACGCAGTATTTT. It translates to CASRASGMTDTQYF.

V usage is TRBV11-2 and J usage is TRBJ2-1; TRBD2 aligns across 9 bases. Germline lookup yields CDR1 SGHAT and CDR2 FQNNGV. V was pared by 5 bases and J by 3 bases, with 5 bases of the junction left unmatched. The CDR3 runs 15 residues. The CDR3 DNA reads as TGTGCCAGCAGCCGACTAGCGGACGACTACAATGAGCAGTTCTTC. It is translated as CASSRLADDYNEQFF.

The chain carries TRBV5-4 and TRBJ2-7; TRBD2 aligns across 7 bases. Per germline, CDR1 SGHNT and CDR2 YYREEE (reference sequence). After removal of 4 bases from V and 1 base from J, the junction contained 11 bases not matched to a gene. The CDR3 consists of 16 residues. The CDR3 DNA is TGTGCCAGCAGCCAAGATGGTTCGGGGGGTTCCTACGAGCAGTACTTC. Its translation is CASSQDGSGGSYEQYF.

V and J are TRBV6-4 and TRBJ1-2, with 9 bases that match TRBD1. The CDR3 contains 14 residues. V shed 6 bases and J 6 bases; nucleotides not matched to a gene: 8. Looked up from germline, CDR1 is MRHNA and CDR2 is SNTAGT. The CDR3 region is CASSGQGTADGYTF. CDR3 DNA sequence: TGTGCCAGCAGCGGACAGGGGACAGCTGATGGCTACACCTTC.

The chain couples TRBV10-2 to TRBJ1-5; 8 bases are shared with TRBD1. The V gene's germline CDR1 is WSHSY and CDR2 SAAADI. CDR3 length equals 15 residues. Trimming at V came to 6 bases and at J to 4 bases, leaving 8 bases not matched to a gene. Here the CDR3 DNA reads TGCGCCAGCAGGCACGGACAGGGACTGAATCAGCCCCAGCATTTT. Its protein is CASRHGQGLNQPQHF.

The chain joins TRBV7-9 to TRBJ1-3; 7 bases align to TRBD1. The CDR3 has 16 amino acids. After removal of 6 bases from V and 2 bases from J, the junction contained 10 bases not matched to a gene. Germline V gene sequence: CDR1 SEHNR, CDR2 FQNEAQ (reference sequence). The CDR3 coding sequence is TGTGCCAGCAGACCTAATTGGGGACAGCCTGGAAACACCATATATTTT. Its protein is CASRPNWGQPGNTIYF. The full variable domain, its missing parts supplied by reference TRBV7-9 and TRBJ1-3, is DTGVSQNPRHKITKRGQNVTFRCDPISEHNRLYWYRQTLGQGPEFLTYFQNEAQLEKSRLLSDRFSAERPKGSFSTLEIQRTEQGDSAMYLCASRPNWGQPGNTIYFGEGSWLTVV.

This clone came up a few times. The chain recombines TRBV9 with TRBJ2-3, with a tentative D call TRBD1 (6 bases). The germline V and J ends were trimmed by 4 bases and 9 bases, with 18 bases remaining between them. CDR1 is SGDLS, CDR2 YYNGEE, per germline. The CDR3 is 14 amino acids. The CDR3 DNA sequence: TGTGCCAGCAGCCCCCCTTCAGGCAGGGGAACGCAGTATTTT. Translated, it gives CASSPPSGRGTQYF.

This clone is medium-sized in the sample. This sequence joins TRBV6-5 and TRBJ1-1; D remains ambiguous. The CDR3 is 14 amino acids. Between the trimmed V and J ends, which lost 6 bases and 3 bases, there was a span of 14 bases. The germline gives CDR1 MNHEY, CDR2 SVGAGI. The CDR3 spells CASSPRTDYTEAFF. CDR3 coding DNA: TGTGCCAGCAGCCCTAGGACTGATTACACTGAAGCTTTCTTT.

The table lists this clone with a few counts. The CDR3 DNA sequence: TGTGCCAGCAGCTTAGGCTGGCGGACTGATTATGGCTACACCTTC. This encodes CASSLGWRTDYGYTF. The chain links TRBV7-2 to TRBJ1-2; the D is unclear. Germline lookup yields CDR1 SGHTA and CDR2 FQGNSA. V lost 1 base and J lost 5, with 14 bases in between. CDR3 length: 15 amino acids.

The chain joins TRBV5-1 to TRBJ2-5; D not resolved. V lost 5 bases, J lost 0 bases, and 11 bases lay in between. The CDR3 covers 14 residues. The germline CDR1 and CDR2 sequences are SGHRS and YFSETQ. The CDR3 nucleotides read TGCGCCAGCAGTGAACAGACGAACCAAGAGACCCAGTACTTC. This codes for CASSEQTNQETQYF.

The chain joins TRBV19 to TRBJ1-2, with 8 bases fitting TRBD1. CDR3 length: 12 amino acids. Germline CDR1 and CDR2: LNHDA and SQIVND (reference sequence). The J segment lost 6 bases and the V segment lost 4 bases, leaving 1 base of the junction unmatched. This chain's CDR3 is CASSTTGDGYTF. As DNA, the CDR3 is TGTGCCAGTAGTACGACAGGGGATGGCTACACCTTC.